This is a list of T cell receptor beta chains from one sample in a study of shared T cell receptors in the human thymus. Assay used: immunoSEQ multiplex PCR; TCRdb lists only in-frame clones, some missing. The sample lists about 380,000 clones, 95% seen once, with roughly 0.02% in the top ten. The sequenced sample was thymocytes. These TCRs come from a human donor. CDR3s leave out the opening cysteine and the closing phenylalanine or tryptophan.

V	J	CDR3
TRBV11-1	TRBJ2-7	ASSQNTNRDRGAYEQY
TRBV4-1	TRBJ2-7	ASSIRDRAYEQY
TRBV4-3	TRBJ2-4	ASSRSTEAENIQY
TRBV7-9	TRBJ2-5	ASSSGTGGEIRETQY
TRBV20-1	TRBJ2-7	RARGLREQY
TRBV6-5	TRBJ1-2	ASSQDMGNYGYT
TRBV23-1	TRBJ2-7	ASSLYQRRGTLYEQY
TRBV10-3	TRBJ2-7	AISESWGAAGAGLYEQY
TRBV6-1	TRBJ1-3	ASGPGASGNTIY
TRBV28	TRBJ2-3	ASSGRGATDTQY
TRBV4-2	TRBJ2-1	ASSLAGGVYNEQF
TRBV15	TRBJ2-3	ATSLPGGEDTQY
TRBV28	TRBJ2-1	ASSLGQGARSYNEQF
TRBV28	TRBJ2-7	ASTGAPYEQY
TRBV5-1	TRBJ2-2	ASSPDRGEDTGELF
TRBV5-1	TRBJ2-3	ASSLAPGSRTDTQY
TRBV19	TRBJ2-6	ASSIAYSPSPGANVLT
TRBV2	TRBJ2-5	ASSLALETQY
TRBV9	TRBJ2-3	ASSVHEKPTDTQY
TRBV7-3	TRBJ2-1	ASSLSGTYNEQF
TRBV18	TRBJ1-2	ASSPPGTGSRSEGYT
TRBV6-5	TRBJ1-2	ASCDGYT
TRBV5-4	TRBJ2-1	ASSFDSGNNEQF
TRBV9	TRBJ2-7	ASSDNYEQY
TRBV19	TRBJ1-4	ASSIGTPNEKLF
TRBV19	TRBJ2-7	ASSINDGGGLIHEQY
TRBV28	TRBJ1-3	ASSLRFRVAGNTIY
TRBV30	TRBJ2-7	AWSPITSGASYEQY
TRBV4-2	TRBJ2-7	ASSQDVPSGSINGQY
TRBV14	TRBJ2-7	ASSHRSRIGTSGSNEQY
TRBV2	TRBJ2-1	ASSETSGGHEQF
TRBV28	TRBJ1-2	ASSFYSGSARGYT
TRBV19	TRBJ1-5	ASSPGQSNQPQH
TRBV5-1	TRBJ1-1	ASRFGHSNTEAF
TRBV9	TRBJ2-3	ASSVESDTQY
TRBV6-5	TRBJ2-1	ASSPRRDPYNEQF
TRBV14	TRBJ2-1	ASSRAEPARWDSYNEQF
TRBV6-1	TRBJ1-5	ASSAHNQGKVVQPQH
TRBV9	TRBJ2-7	ASSPLAGGPFYEQY
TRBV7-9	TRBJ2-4	ASSWTGGLNIQY
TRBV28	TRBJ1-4	ASSFLRQGGPNEKLF
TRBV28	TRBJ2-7	ASSLDRGEETYEQY
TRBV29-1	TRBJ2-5	SVVAGGPETQY
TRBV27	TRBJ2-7	ASSLSFRSVSYEQY
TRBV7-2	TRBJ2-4	ASSFRIAKNIQY
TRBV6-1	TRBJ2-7	ASSEKTNGSYEQY